The text below deals with one T cell receptor beta chain. The germline V gene has CDR1 KGHDR and CDR2 SFDVKD. Trimming stripped 4 bases from V and 7 bases from J, with 3 bases between. The CDR3 contains 11 residues. The data derive from a study of CD8 T cells in Susac syndrome. Random hexamers were used to reverse transcribe an amount of about 0.5 to 1 ug RNA. TCRdb processed the immunoSEQ multiplex PCR reads anew with MiXCR; each CDR3 protein has one entry. This table has more than 100,000 distinct CDR3 sequences, over 95% appearing once. Susac syndrome patients met recently defined diagnostic criteria for definite or probable disease.

Sequencing was done on a sample of CD4+ T cells from PBMCs. The gene calls are TRBV24-1 and TRBJ2-2; D not resolved. The receptor was isolated from a human donor with Susac syndrome. The CDR3 reads CATSDFGELFF. The CDR3 nucleotides are TGTGCCACCAGTGACTTCGGGGAGCTGTTTTTT.